The 17 T cell receptor beta chains in this list originate from one sample, sequenced in a study of T cell clonality in common variable immunodeficiency. Only in-frame clones appear in the TCRdb table, and some are missing; sequencing was by immunoSEQ multiplex PCR. The sample was found to contain roughly 30,000 clones, and every one recurs. Sample: peripheral blood mononuclear cells. The receptors stem from a person between 18 and 70 years old in good health.

This clone came up many times. The CDR3 end falls 3 residues outside the read, so it is completed with the germline J gene. The genes are TRBV5-4 and TRBJ2-1; 7 nucleotides agree with TRBD2. With 1 base clipped from V and 7 bases from J, the junction kept 5 bases outside the gene matches. This CDR3 has 14 amino acids. Germline V gene data show CDR1 as SGHNT and CDR2 as YYREEE (reference sequence). The sequenced part of the CDR3 DNA is TGTGCCAGCAGCTTGATTGGTAGCGGGAATGAG. This translates into CASSLIGSGNE. From start to end, the CDR3 is CASSLIGSGNEQFF.

This clone was found many times. The CDR3 end is not reached by the read, which stops 3 residues before it; the germline J gene fills it in. V gene TRBV5-1 combines with J gene TRBJ2-3; D gene uncertain. This CDR3 comprises 11 residues. Germline V gene data show CDR1 as SGHRS and CDR2 as YFSETQ. V was shortened by 4 bases and J by 3 bases, with 3 bases between the two germline ends. The part of the CDR3 DNA that was read is TGCGCCAGCAGCATAACAGATACG. Protein sequence: CASSITDT. The entire CDR3 protein reads CASSITDTQYF.

This clone came up many times. Read data end 3 residues before the CDR3 end; the end is taken from the germline J gene. V and J are TRBV11-2 and TRBJ2-2; D is possibly TRBD1 (6 bases). With 5 bases removed from V and 0 bases from J, the gap between germline ends came to 7 bases. The CDR3 has 14 amino acids. Germline loops: CDR1 SGHAT, CDR2 FQNNGV. CDR3 loop: CASSRDTNTGELFF. The sequenced part of the CDR3 DNA is TGTGCCAGCAGCCGGGACACGAACACCGGGGAG.

This clone was counted many times. Read sequence stops 3 residues before the CDR3 end, and the germline J gene provides the missing end. The V gene is TRBV7-3, the J gene TRBJ2-5; D uncertain. V dropped 1 base and J dropped 1 base, with 10 bases sitting between them. CDR1 SGHTA and CDR2 FQGTGA come from the germline V gene. The CDR3 sequence is 15 residues long. The CDR3 DNA, read in part, is TGTGCCAGCAGCTTAATGGGCAGCTTCCAAGAGACC. Amino acids: CASSLMGSFQET. The complete CDR3 reads CASSLMGSFQETQYF.

This clone has at least ten counts. The DNA ends 3 residues before the CDR3 does, and the rest of the CDR3 is filled in from the germline J gene. The chain carries TRBV14 and TRBJ2-4; no clear D gene. The CDR3 extends over 17 amino acids. Trimming took 0 bases from V and 0 from J, leaving 12 bases between them. Germline values: CDR1 SGHDN, CDR2 FVKESK. This CDR3 reads CASSQEVTGLAKNIQYF. CDR3 DNA, as far as it was read: TGTGCCAGCAGCCAAGAGGTTACCGGTTTAGCCAAAAACATT.

Ten or more counts support this clone. The CDR3 end lies 3 residues beyond the end of the read and is filled in from the germline J gene. The chain is built from TRBV20-1 and TRBJ2-3; no firm D call. V lost 2 bases and J 5 bases, leaving 8 bases between the germline ends. The CDR3 covers 12 residues. Germline CDR1 is DFQATT and CDR2 is SNEGSKA (reference sequence). CDR3 DNA, as far as it was read: TGCAGTGCTAGAAATCCAGGAGATACG. Translation gives CSARNPGDT. The CDR3 as a whole reads CSARNPGDTQYF.

This clone was counted ten times or more. The part of the CDR3 DNA that was read is TGTGCCTACCTGGGATATAGCGGGAGCGCACTGTCCACAGATACG. Translation: CAYLGYSGSALSTDT. The CDR3 reads in full as CAYLGYSGSALSTDTQYF. The chain employs TRBV30 and TRBJ2-3; 9 bases align to TRBD2. From the germline J gene comes the end of the CDR3, since the read stops 3 residues before it. V lost 7 bases, J lost 2 bases, and 19 bases stayed unmatched. Per the germline V gene, CDR1 is GTSNPN and CDR2 is SVGIG (reference sequence). The CDR3 length is 18 residues.

This clone was seen at least ten times. The read ends 3 residues early relative to the CDR3; the germline J gene fills the gap. The chain employs TRBV20-1 and TRBJ2-2; tentatively, D is TRBD1 (6 bases). The CDR3 sequence is 12 residues long. Trimming left V 7 bases short and J 4 bases short, with 10 bases between. CDR1 and CDR2 (germline): DFQATT, SNEGSKA (reference sequence). This CDR3 is CSVGGTTGELFF. The CDR3 bases that were read are TGCAGTGTAGGGGGTACCACCGGGGAG.

A remark on this clone: With the read ending 3 residues before the CDR3 end, the germline J gene is used to fill in that end. This chain uses TRBV11-3 with TRBJ2-5; 7 nucleotides align to TRBD1. CDR1 is SGHNT, CDR2 YENEEA, per germline. The ends lost 4 bases at V and 2 bases at J; junction bases unmatched: 4. The CDR3 runs to 14 residues. The CDR3 loop reads CASSSGTVQETQYF. Incomplete CDR3 DNA: TGTGCCAGCAGCTCCGGGACAGTGCAAGAGACC.

This clone was counted at least ten times. The read ends 3 residues before the CDR3 terminus; that terminus is restored from the germline J gene. The gene calls are TRBV12-3 or TRBV12-4 and TRBJ1-4; D unresolved. The CDR3 has 14 amino acids. Trimming pared 7 bases from V and 8 bases from J, leaving 17 bases between. The sequenced CDR3 bases are TGTGCCAGCACCGGAGCAGGTTTTCAGGAAAAA. This translates into CASTGAGFQEK. The entire CDR3 protein reads CASTGAGFQEKLFF.

This clone has at least ten counts. The CDR3 end is not reached by the read, which stops 3 residues before it; the germline J gene fills it in. The same CDR3 also results from other DNA sequences found in this sample. This chain links TRBV7-2 with TRBJ2-1, with unresolved D. Germline CDR1 and CDR2: SGHTA and FQGNSA. The CDR3 has 13 amino acids. Trimming left V 4 bases short and J 3 bases short, with 7 bases between. The part of the CDR3 DNA that was read is TGTGCCAGCAGCTACTCTAGCTACAATGAG. This translates into CASSYSSYNE. The whole CDR3 protein reads CASSYSSYNEQFF.

This clone appeared a few times. The read stops 3 residues short of the end of the CDR3; the missing end is completed from the germline J gene. This chain uses TRBV7-9 with TRBJ1-2; D is unresolved. Germline CDR1 is SEHNR and CDR2 is FQNEAQ (reference sequence). The CDR3 sequence is 14 residues long. This chain's CDR3 is CASLNSGRADTYTF. CDR3 DNA (partial): TGTGCCAGCCTTAATAGCGGGAGGGCAGATACC.

At least ten counts were recorded for this clone. The read ends 3 residues before the CDR3 terminus; that terminus is restored from the germline J gene. The genes are TRBV12-3 or TRBV12-4 and TRBJ2-4; D is ambiguous. The CDR3 consists of 13 residues. Between the trimmed V and J ends, which lost 6 bases and 3 bases, there was a span of 9 bases. The sequenced part of the CDR3 DNA is TGTGCCAGCAGACGTTCAGACAAAAACATT. This encodes CASRRSDKNI. In full, the CDR3 is CASRRSDKNIQYF.

This clone was counted ten times or more. The observed sequence ends 3 residues before the CDR3 terminus, with the missing tail filled in from the germline J gene. The chain carries TRBV5-4 and TRBJ2-5, with D perhaps matching TRBD1 (5 bases). The V gene's germline CDR1 is SGHNT and CDR2 YYREEE (reference sequence). The CDR3 spans 14 residues. Trimming took 2 bases from V and 1 from J, leaving 9 bases between them. CDR3 bases read: TGTGCCAGCAGCTTCACGACAGCCCAAGAGACC. It encodes CASSFTTAQET. The entire CDR3 reads CASSFTTAQETQYF.

This clone was picked up many times. The CDR3 end falls 3 residues outside the read, so it is completed with the germline J gene. The rearrangement links TRBV2 to TRBJ2-1; D possibly corresponds to TRBD1 (5 bases). Germline V gives CDR1 SNHLY, CDR2 FYNNEI. V was cut by 10 bases and J by 0 bases, with 13 bases left in between. CDR3 length: 14 residues. CDR3 residues: CATSRAVSYNEQFF. CDR3 DNA (partial): TGTGCCACCTCCAGGGCAGTCTCCTACAATGAG.

This clone was detected ten times or more. The CDR3 here is CASSPVSRGANEKLFF. The CDR3 DNA, read in part, is TGTGCCAGTAGTCCGGTTTCCCGAGGGGCTAATGAAAAA. The chain is built from TRBV19 and TRBJ1-4; the D gene is possibly TRBD1 (5 bases). The missing CDR3 end, 3 residues past where the read stops, is filled in from the germline J gene. V was shortened by 5 bases and J by 3 bases, with 16 bases between the two germline ends. Germline V gene data show CDR1 as LNHDA and CDR2 as SQIVND (reference sequence). The CDR3 runs to 16 residues. The whole variable domain, filled in from reference TRBV19 and TRBJ1-4, reads DGGITQSPKYLFRKEGQNVTLSCEQNLNHDAMYWYRQDPGQGLRLIYYSQIVNDFQKGDIAEGYSVSREKKESFPLTVTSAQKNPTAFYLCASSPVSRGANEKLFFGSGTQLSVL.

This clone was detected a few times. The sample holds other DNA sequences that translate to the same CDR3. The CDR3 here is CASSPGLANTIYF. The CDR3 bases that were read are TGTGCCAGCTCACCAGGGCTTGCAAACACC. This chain uses TRBV18 with TRBJ1-3; unclear D gene. The read ends 3 residues before the CDR3 terminus; that terminus is restored from the germline J gene. The CDR3 totals 13 residues. CDR1 and CDR2 from the germline V gene are KGHSH and LQKENI. Trimming left V 2 bases short and J 6 bases short, with 8 bases between.